The 21 T cell receptor beta chains below were found in one sample sequenced in a study of CD8 T cells in ankylosing spondylitis. TCRdb analysed the 5' RACE reads with MiXCR anew, one entry per CDR3 protein. The repertoire holds about 270,000 distinct CDR3 sequences, with 30% to 35% as singletons. Sequencing was carried out using blood, either unsorted or a sorted T cell fraction (not recorded which). The receptors come from a male donor with ankylosing spondylitis or in good health (not recorded which).

In its sample, this clonotype was seen a few times. The gene calls are TRBV29-1 and TRBJ2-2; no clear D. Trimming removed 6 bases at V and 5 bases at J, with 10 bases between. The CDR3 contains 12 residues. CDR1 SQVTM and CDR2 ANQGSEA come from the germline V gene. In DNA form, the CDR3 reads TGCAGCGTGATAGCTATTACCGGGGAGCTGTTTTTT. This codes for CSVIAITGELFF.

This clonotype was seen only a few times. The rearrangement links TRBV5-1 to TRBJ2-5; 7 nucleotides align to TRBD1. This CDR3 has 15 residues. Trimming removed 4 bases from V and 2 bases from J; junction bases left unmatched: 8. Germline loops: CDR1 SGHRS, CDR2 YFSETQ. The CDR3 nucleotides read TGCGCCAGCAGCCCCACGGACAGGTTACAAGAGACCCAGTACTTC. Its protein product is CASSPTDRLQETQYF.

V gene TRBV30 combines with J gene TRBJ2-7; maybe TRBD1 (5 bases). Trimming stripped 3 bases from V and 0 bases from J, with 9 bases between. Germline V gives CDR1 GTSNPN, CDR2 SVGIG (reference sequence). This CDR3 comprises 13 residues. CDR3 nucleotides: TGTGCCTGGAGGGACATGCGCTCCTACGAGCAGTACTTC. Its protein is CAWRDMRSYEQYF. The variable domain in full, with the rest retrieved from reference TRBV30 and TRBJ2-7, is SQTIHQWPATLVQPVGSPLSLECTVEGTSNPNLYWYRQAAGRGLQLLFYSVGIGQISSEVPQNLSASRPQDRQFILSSKKLLLSDSGFYLCAWRDMRSYEQYFGPGTRLTVT.

The CDR3 sequence is CASSLAGPGILHF. In DNA, the CDR3 is TGTGCCAGCAGTTTAGCCGGTCCGGGAATATTGCATTTT. The rearrangement links TRBV12-3 or TRBV12-4 to TRBJ1-5, with no clear D. V was clipped by 0 bases and J by 15 bases, with 15 bases between them. This CDR3 is built from 13 residues.

This clonotype was counted between two and nine times. The chain has TRBV7-2 and TRBJ2-3; D is unclear. This CDR3 has 14 amino acids. Germline values: CDR1 SGHTA, CDR2 FQGNSA. V was clipped by 4 bases and J by 5 bases, with 13 bases between them. The CDR3 here is CASSSIGPVDTQYF. CDR3 sequence (DNA): TGTGCCAGCAGCTCAATTGGCCCCGTAGATACGCAGTATTTT. Complete variable domain (other parts from reference TRBV7-2 and TRBJ2-3): GAGVSQSPSNKVTEKGKDVELRCDPISGHTALYWYRQSLGQGLEFLIYFQGNSAPDKSGLPSDRFSAERTGGSVSTLTIQRTQQEDSAVYLCASSSIGPVDTQYFGPGTRLTVL.

J is TRBJ2-3 and V is TRBV20-1, with 8 nucleotides matching TRBD2. CDR3 size: 13 residues. In germline, CDR1 is DFQATT, CDR2 SNEGSKA (reference sequence). The V and J ends lost 6 bases and 2 bases, in that order; junction bases with no gene match: 4. The CDR3 here is CSAIAGITDTQYF. CDR3 nucleotides: TGCAGTGCAATAGCGGGGATCACAGATACGCAGTATTTT.

The V call is TRBV10-3, the J call TRBJ2-5; TRBD2 might be the D (5 bases). The CDR3 contains 14 residues. V lost 10 bases and J lost 2, with 17 bases in between. Per germline, CDR1 ENHRY and CDR2 SYGVKD. CDR3 in DNA: TGTGCCAGCACCAATCCGGGGATACAAGAGACCCAGTACTTC. It encodes CASTNPGIQETQYF.

The chain employs TRBV5-6 and TRBJ2-1, with 7 positions matching TRBD2. The CDR3 sequence is 17 residues long. In germline, CDR1 is SGHDT, CDR2 YYEEEE. V lost 4 bases and J lost 9; bases outside the gene matches: 19. The CDR3 region is CASSVSGDPWVGSEQFF. CDR3 nucleotide sequence: TGTGCCAGCAGCGTCAGCGGGGACCCCTGGGTTGGGAGTGAGCAGTTCTTC.

The chain carries TRBV11-2 and TRBJ2-7, with a possible D match to TRBD2 (6 bases). V was pared by 5 bases and J by 2 bases, with 19 bases between. The CDR3 extends over 16 amino acids. Germline V lookup: CDR1 SGHAT, CDR2 FQNNGV. Written as DNA, the CDR3 is TGTGCCAGCAGCCCCCCGGCGGGGAACAGAGCCTACGAGCAGTACTTC. It encodes CASSPPAGNRAYEQYF.

This rearrangement joins TRBV28 to TRBJ1-2; possibly TRBD1 for D (6 bases). Germline V CDR1 and CDR2: MDHEN, SYDVKM. Trimming took 3 bases from V and 3 from J, leaving 11 bases between them. The CDR3 spans 14 residues. CDR3 protein: CASSLGALDYGYTF. CDR3 nucleotide sequence: TGTGCCAGCAGTTTGGGGGCGCTTGACTATGGCTACACCTTC.

The CDR3 sequence is CASSSSGITDTQYF. CDR3 nucleotides: TGCGCCAGCAGCTCAAGTGGAATCACAGATACGCAGTATTTT. The V gene is TRBV5-1, the J gene TRBJ2-3, with D unresolved. This CDR3 has 14 residues. Trimming stripped 3 bases from V and 2 bases from J, with 10 bases between. The germline V gene has CDR1 SGHRS and CDR2 YFSETQ.

This chain links TRBV4-1 with TRBJ2-3; 10 bases fit TRBD1. The CDR3 is 17 amino acids. The ends lost 3 bases at V and 5 bases at J; junction bases unmatched: 11. Germline-derived CDR1 and CDR2 are MGHRA and YSYEKL. CDR3 loop: CASSHGPGQGVGDTQYF. DNA for the CDR3: TGCGCCAGCAGCCATGGTCCCGGACAGGGGGTTGGAGATACGCAGTATTTT.

This chain uses TRBV6-2 or TRBV6-3 with TRBJ2-7, with D hard to call. This CDR3 region has 11 residues. Trimming left V 0 bases short and J 7 bases short, with 4 bases between. Per germline, CDR1 MNHEY and CDR2 SVGEGT. For the CDR3, the DNA is TGTGCCAGCAGTTACTCCGCTGAGCAGTACTTC. Its translation is CASSYSAEQYF.

The J gene is TRBJ2-1, the V gene TRBV10-3; a weak D match, TRBD1 (5 bases). Trimming removed 3 bases at V and 3 bases at J, with 12 bases between. This CDR3 is 15 amino acids long. Germline V gene sequence: CDR1 ENHRY, CDR2 SYGVKD. The CDR3 DNA sequence: TGTGCCATCAGTGAAGCTGGGGCGATCTACAATGAGCAGTTCTTC. Protein product: CAISEAGAIYNEQFF.

This chain connects TRBV20-1 to TRBJ2-5, with 8 bases matching TRBD1. The CDR3 has 15 amino acids. The J segment lost 5 bases and the V segment lost 0 bases, leaving 8 bases of the junction unmatched. Germline CDR1 reads DFQATT; CDR2 reads SNEGSKA (reference sequence). The chain's CDR3 is CSARDLQGARETQYF. The CDR3 DNA reads TGCAGTGCTAGAGATTTGCAGGGGGCGCGGGAGACCCAGTACTTC.

This sequence joins TRBV11-2 and TRBJ1-2; 7 positions match TRBD1. CDR3 size: 14 residues. Unmatched junction bases numbered 6, after V lost 1 base and J lost 7 bases. Germline CDR1 is SGHAT and CDR2 is FQNNGV. This CDR3 is CASSLVTGISGYTF. The CDR3 DNA follows: TGTGCCAGCAGCTTAGTGACAGGGATCTCTGGCTACACCTTC.

This clonotype was counted only a few times. This chain connects TRBV6-5 to TRBJ2-7; TRBD2 matches 7 bases. From germline, CDR1 is MNHEY and CDR2 SVGAGI. V shed 4 bases, J shed 3 bases, and the junction held 6 bases outside the gene matches. The CDR3 spans 14 residues. CDR3 DNA sequence: TGTGCCAGCAGTTTGGGACTACCGGGCTACGAGCAGTACTTC. Encoded protein: CASSLGLPGYEQYF.

This clonotype has just a few counts. The genes are TRBV6-5 and TRBJ2-7; D is perhaps TRBD2 (5 bases). Germline CDR1 and CDR2: MNHEY and SVGAGI. The CDR3 has 13 amino acids. The V gene lost 2 bases and the J gene lost 6 bases, with 11 bases spanning the gap. The DNA of the CDR3 is TGTGCCAGCAGTTACCTTAAAGGAGGCGAGCAGTACTTC. Translation: CASSYLKGGEQYF.

The chain has TRBV10-3 and TRBJ2-7, with 7 positions matching TRBD2. The CDR3 has 13 amino acids. The V and J ends lost 4 bases and 5 bases, in that order; junction bases with no gene match: 5. The germline V gene encodes CDR1 ENHRY and CDR2 SYGVKD. The chain's CDR3 is CAISGAGYHEQYF. The CDR3 DNA follows: TGTGCCATCAGTGGAGCGGGGTACCACGAGCAGTACTTC.

The chain combines TRBV29-1 with TRBJ2-7; 7 nucleotides line up with TRBD1. The CDR3 is made up of 12 amino acids. V gave up 6 bases and J gave up 7 bases; unmatched junction bases: 9. Looked up from germline, CDR1 is SQVTM and CDR2 is ANQGSEA. CDR3 protein: CSVLQGSGEQYF. CDR3 sequence (DNA): TGCAGCGTACTACAGGGGTCTGGGGAGCAGTACTTC.

The chain employs TRBV29-1 and TRBJ2-7; D possibly corresponds to TRBD1 (6 bases). CDR1 and CDR2 (germline): SQVTM, ANQGSEA. The CDR3 covers 14 residues. The V gene lost 6 bases and the J gene lost 7 bases, with 22 bases spanning the gap. The chain's CDR3 is CSVYLPGHLREQYF. The CDR3 DNA reads as TGCAGCGTCTACTTACCGGGACATCTACGGGAGCAGTACTTC.